Shown below are 24 T cell receptor beta chains from a single sample sequenced in a study of T cell changes during pregnancy in multiple sclerosis. The method was immunoSEQ multiplex PCR; TCRdb's version includes in-frame clones alone and lacks a portion of them. The data show tens of thousands of clones, 75% to 95% seen once. The sample consisted of CD8+ T cells from peripheral blood mononuclear cells, taken before pregnancy. These receptors came from a female donor with multiple sclerosis, enrolled in a pregnancy study.

This chain connects TRBV4-2 to TRBJ2-3, with D possibly matching TRBD2 (7 bases). Per germline, CDR1 LGHNA and CDR2 YNFKEQ. With 4 bases removed from V and 5 bases from J, the gap between germline ends came to 16 bases. The CDR3 length is 15 residues. CDR3 bases: TGTGCCAGCAGCCCCGAAGGGGGGGCGATAGATACGCAGTATTTT. Protein: CASSPEGGAIDTQYF.

This chain joins TRBV29-1 and TRBJ2-7; tentative D call: TRBD1 (7 bases). The CDR3 runs 14 residues. Germline loops: CDR1 SQVTM, CDR2 ANQGSEA. V shed 3 bases and J shed 4 bases, with 16 bases lying between them. The chain's CDR3 is CSVEVEGADYEQYF. CDR3 DNA: TGCAGCGTTGAGGTGGAGGGGGCGGATTACGAGCAGTACTTC.

The chain combines TRBV5-6 with TRBJ2-1, with 7 bases aligning to TRBD2. Germline V gene data show CDR1 as SGHDT and CDR2 as YYEEEE. J lost 5 bases, V lost 6 bases, and 5 bases had no gene match. The CDR3 sequence is 13 residues long. In DNA, the CDR3 is TGTGCCAGCACCCTGGGGGGGGACAATGAGCAGTTCTTC. Protein: CASTLGGDNEQFF. The full variable domain, rest sourced from reference TRBV5-6 and TRBJ2-1, is DAGVTQSPTHLIKTRGQQVTLRCSPKSGHDTVSWYQQALGQGPQFIFQYYEEEERQRGNFPDRFSGHQFPNYSSELNVNALLLGDSALYLCASTLGGDNEQFFGPGTRLTVL.

The chain is built from TRBV9 and TRBJ2-3; 7 positions match TRBD2. The germline CDR1 and CDR2 sequences are SGDLS and YYNGEE. CDR3 size: 15 residues. Trimming removed 5 bases from V and 2 bases from J; junction bases left unmatched: 8. The CDR3 sequence is CASRASGTTTDTQYF. For the CDR3, the DNA is TGTGCCAGCAGAGCATCCGGGACTACCACAGATACGCAGTATTTT.

The chain joins TRBV2 to TRBJ1-1; TRBD1 might be the D (6 bases). The germline V and J ends were trimmed by 2 bases and 1 base, with 8 bases remaining between them. CDR1 and CDR2 from the germline V gene are SNHLY and FYNNEI. There are 14 residues in the CDR3. CDR3 sequence: CASSERGGNTEAFF. The CDR3 region has the DNA TGTGCCAGCAGTGAAAGGGGGGGGAACACTGAAGCTTTCTTT.

The rearrangement uses TRBV5-6 and TRBJ2-7, with a possible D match to TRBD1 (6 bases). The V end was cut by 4 bases, the J end by 7 bases, with 15 bases between. The germline gives CDR1 SGHDT, CDR2 YYEEEE. CDR3 length: 13 amino acids. CDR3 DNA: TGTGCCAGCAGCCTCGGACAGACCGGAGAGCAGTACTTC. Its protein is CASSLGQTGEQYF.

The chain links TRBV7-8 to TRBJ2-2, with 9 bases aligning to TRBD1. Germline V gives CDR1 SGHVS, CDR2 FQNEAQ. This CDR3 contains 17 residues. Losses at the gene ends were 5 bases for V and 1 base for J; bases not matched to a gene: 8. The CDR3 loop reads CASSDKQGALNTGELFF. The DNA of the CDR3 is TGTGCCAGCAGCGATAAACAGGGGGCGCTGAACACCGGGGAGCTGTTTTTT.

This clone was recorded only once. The chain links TRBV25-1 to TRBJ2-5, with D possibly being TRBD2 (5 bases). The CDR3 consists of 13 residues. The germline V gene has CDR1 MGHDK and CDR2 SYGVNS. Trimming left V 6 bases short and J 14 bases short, with 22 bases between. The CDR3 here is CASRADTGGCKYF. CDR3 nucleotide sequence: TGTGCCAGCAGGGCCGACACGGGCGGGTGTAAATACTTC.

CDR3 residues: CASSEASGGLSSYNEQFF. CDR3 in DNA: TGTGCCAGCAGTGAAGCTAGCGGGGGGTTGAGCTCCTACAATGAGCAGTTCTTC. The chain uses TRBV6-1 and TRBJ2-1; 10 nucleotides agree with TRBD2. V lost 0 bases, J lost 0 bases, and 5 bases stayed unmatched. This CDR3 has 18 amino acids. Looked up from germline, CDR1 is MNHNS and CDR2 is SASEGT.

The V and J genes are TRBV18 and TRBJ2-7, with unresolved D. Germline-derived CDR1 and CDR2 are KGHSH and LQKENI. CDR3 length equals 10 residues. Trimming took off 6 bases at V and 6 bases at J, with 6 bases between the two ends. The CDR3: CASSSLEQYF. The DNA for the CDR3 is TGTGCCAGCTCTTCCCTCGAGCAGTACTTC.

The chain employs TRBV4-1 and TRBJ1-5; D unresolved. Germline values: CDR1 MGHRA, CDR2 YSYEKL. There are 14 residues in the CDR3. V shed 0 bases and J shed 14 bases, with 17 bases lying between them. CDR3 loop: CASSQDIETQEEHF. The CDR3 DNA reads TGCGCCAGCAGCCAAGATATAGAGACGCAGGAGGAGCATTTT.

The V gene is TRBV19, the J gene TRBJ1-2, with D maybe TRBD1 (5 bases). V lost 10 bases, J lost 3 bases, and 15 bases lay in between. The germline V gene has CDR1 LNHDA and CDR2 SQIVND (reference sequence). The CDR3 is made up of 13 amino acids. The CDR3 here is CANRTGRDYGYTF. CDR3 nucleotide sequence: TGTGCCAACCGTACGGGCAGGGACTATGGCTACACCTTC.

The chain joins TRBV19 to TRBJ1-1, with 8 bases matching TRBD1. The V segment lost 8 bases and the J segment 1 base; nucleotides outside the gene matches: 3. The CDR3 has 13 amino acids. Germline V gene data show CDR1 as LNHDA and CDR2 as SQIVND (reference sequence). The CDR3 sequence is CASETGANTEAFF. The DNA for the CDR3 is TGTGCCAGTGAGACAGGGGCGAACACTGAAGCTTTCTTT. Variable domain in full (rest from reference TRBV19 and TRBJ1-1): DGGITQSPKYLFRKEGQNVTLSCEQNLNHDAMYWYRQDPGQGLRLIYYSQIVNDFQKGDIAEGYSVSREKKESFPLTVTSAQKNPTAFYLCASETGANTEAFFGQGTRLTVV.

This chain connects TRBV4-1 to TRBJ1-1, with D tentatively TRBD1 (5 bases). The CDR3 runs to 15 residues. Trimming stripped 4 bases from V and 8 bases from J, with 20 bases between. Germline V gene data show CDR1 as MGHRA and CDR2 as YSYEKL. The CDR3 loop reads CASSPEEGDLWEAFF. CDR3 nucleotides: TGCGCCAGCAGCCCAGAGGAAGGGGATCTTTGGGAAGCTTTCTTT.

This clone was counted once. This rearrangement joins TRBV10-2 to TRBJ2-1; TRBD2 matches at 7 bases. Germline loops: CDR1 WSHSY, CDR2 SAAADI. J lost 5 bases, V lost 2 bases, and 6 bases had no gene match. This CDR3 spans 15 amino acids. The CDR3 is CASSEGAGTDNEQFF. CDR3 DNA sequence: TGCGCCAGCAGTGAGGGAGCGGGGACCGACAATGAGCAGTTCTTC.

The chain uses TRBV2 and TRBJ2-3; 9 bases map to TRBD2. Per the germline V gene, CDR1 is SNHLY and CDR2 is FYNNEI. V shed 8 bases and J 2 bases; nucleotides not matched to a gene: 5. This CDR3 has 14 amino acids. CDR3 protein: CASFSGGYTDTQYF. The CDR3 coding sequence is TGTGCCAGCTTTAGCGGGGGATACACAGATACGCAGTATTTT.

This chain uses TRBV5-1 with TRBJ2-2; maybe TRBD2 (5 bases). Per germline, CDR1 SGHRS and CDR2 YFSETQ. The CDR3 extends over 13 amino acids. V was trimmed by 0 bases and J by 8 bases, leaving 8 bases between them. The DNA of the CDR3 is TGCGCCAGCAGCTTGGCACTAGGAGGGGAGCTGTTTTTT. Amino acid sequence: CASSLALGGELFF.

V and J are TRBV10-3 and TRBJ2-1; D is unresolved. The CDR3 spans 12 residues. In germline, CDR1 is ENHRY, CDR2 SYGVKD. Trimming took off 2 bases at V and 7 bases at J, with 6 bases between the two ends. CDR3 sequence (DNA): TGTGCCATCAGTGAGCCGGGTAATGAGCAGTTCTTC. Its protein product is CAISEPGNEQFF.

This clone turned up a few times. The rearrangement joins TRBV19 to TRBJ1-1; D unclear. Germline-derived CDR1 and CDR2 are LNHDA and SQIVND (reference sequence). The CDR3 is 12 residues long. Trimming took off 3 bases at V and 4 bases at J, with 6 bases between the two ends. CDR3 in amino acids: CASSIGSTEAFF. CDR3 nucleotides: TGTGCCAGTAGTATTGGGAGCACTGAAGCTTTCTTT.

The gene calls are TRBV19 and TRBJ2-2; a possible D gene is TRBD1 (5 bases). V dropped 2 bases and J dropped 5 bases, with 15 bases sitting between them. The CDR3 is 16 amino acids. Germline V gene sequence: CDR1 LNHDA, CDR2 SQIVND (reference sequence). The CDR3 region has the DNA TGTGCCAGTAGTATACGGGTAGGGGCCGGGACCGGGGAGCTGTTTTTT. It specifies CASSIRVGAGTGELFF. Variable domain in full (rest from reference TRBV19 and TRBJ2-2): DGGITQSPKYLFRKEGQNVTLSCEQNLNHDAMYWYRQDPGQGLRLIYYSQIVNDFQKGDIAEGYSVSREKKESFPLTVTSAQKNPTAFYLCASSIRVGAGTGELFFGEGSRLTVL.

The gene calls are TRBV7-8 and TRBJ2-1, with 8 bases that match TRBD2. V lost 5 bases to trimming and J lost 0 bases; unmatched junction nucleotides: 6. Germline CDR1 SGHVS, CDR2 FQNEAQ. The CDR3 sequence is 16 residues long. The CDR3 protein is CASSPPGGGSYNEQFF. The CDR3 DNA sequence: TGTGCCAGCAGCCCCCCCGGGGGGGGCTCCTACAATGAGCAGTTCTTC.

J is TRBJ2-5 and V is TRBV9, with 9 bases aligning to TRBD2. V shed 0 bases, J shed 4 bases, and the junction held 4 bases outside the gene matches. This CDR3 is 15 amino acids long. The V gene's germline CDR1 is SGDLS and CDR2 YYNGEE. The chain's CDR3 is CASSVGGSGGETQYF. The CDR3, as DNA: TGTGCCAGCAGCGTAGGGGGTAGCGGGGGAGAGACCCAGTACTTC.

The chain has TRBV5-1 and TRBJ1-1; 8 bases map to TRBD1. Trimming removed 3 bases from V and 4 bases from J; junction bases left unmatched: 8. CDR3 length: 15 amino acids. Looked up from germline, CDR1 is SGHRS and CDR2 is YFSETQ. CDR3 bases: TGCGCCAGCAGCTGGGCTACAGGGGGTAGCACTGAAGCTTTCTTT. Protein sequence: CASSWATGGSTEAFF. Full variable domain (missing parts from reference TRBV5-1 and TRBJ1-1): KAGVTQTPRYLIKTRGQQVTLSCSPISGHRSVSWYQQTPGQGLQFLFEYFSETQRNKGNFPGRFSGRQFSNSRSEMNVSTLELGDSALYLCASSWATGGSTEAFFGQGTRLTVV.

This clone was seen only a few times. The chain couples TRBV6-6 to TRBJ2-7; 7 bases map to TRBD1. The junction had 8 bases not matched to a gene; V was cut back by 4 bases and J by 5 bases. CDR1 and CDR2 (germline): MNHNY, SVGAGI (reference sequence). This CDR3 comprises 14 residues. This CDR3 is CASSSRQGWDEQYF. The CDR3 DNA sequence: TGTGCCAGCAGTTCAAGACAGGGTTGGGACGAGCAGTACTTC.